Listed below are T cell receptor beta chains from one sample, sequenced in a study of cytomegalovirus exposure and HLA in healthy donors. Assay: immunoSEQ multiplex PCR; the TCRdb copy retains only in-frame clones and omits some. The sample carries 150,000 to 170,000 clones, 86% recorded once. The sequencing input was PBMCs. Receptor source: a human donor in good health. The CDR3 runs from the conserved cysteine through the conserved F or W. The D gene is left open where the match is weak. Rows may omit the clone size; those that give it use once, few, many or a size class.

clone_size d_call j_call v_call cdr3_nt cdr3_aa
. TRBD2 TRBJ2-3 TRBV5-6 TGTGCCAGCGAAGACGCCGGGAGGGACACAGATACGCAGTATTTT CASEDAGRDTDTQYF
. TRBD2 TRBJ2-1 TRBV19 TGTGCCAGTAGTATAGACGGCGGGGGGGCCCTGGGTGAGCAGTTCTTC CASSIDGGGALGEQFF
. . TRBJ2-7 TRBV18 TGTGCCAGCTCAGTTGATTCCTACCGCGAGCAGTACTTC CASSVDSYREQYF
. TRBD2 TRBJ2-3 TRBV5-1 TGCGCCAGCAGCTTAGAGCGGGGGGTTGGAGATACGCAGTATTTT CASSLERGVGDTQYF
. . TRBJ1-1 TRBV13 TGTGCCACACACCTCCCAGGGGCTGTAACTGAAGCTTTCTTT CATHLPGAVTEAFF
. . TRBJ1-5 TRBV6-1 TGTGCCAGCAGTGAAGACGGGGGGCTGGGTCAGCCCCAGCATTTT CASSEDGGLGQPQHF
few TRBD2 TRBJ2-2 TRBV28 TGTGCCAGCAGTTTACTAGCGGGCCTCACCGGGGAGCTGTTTTTT CASSLLAGLTGELFF
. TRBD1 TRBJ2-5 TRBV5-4 TGTGCCAGCAGCCCGGACAGGGCTGGGGAGACCCAGTACTTC CASSPDRAGETQYF
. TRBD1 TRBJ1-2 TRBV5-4 TGTGCCAGCAGCTTGGCCCACAGGGGTGACTATGGCTACACCTTC CASSLAHRGDYGYTF
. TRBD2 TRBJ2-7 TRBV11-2 TGTGCCAGCACCTGGGACGCGGGGGTGTCCTACGAGCAGTACTTC CASTWDAGVSYEQYF
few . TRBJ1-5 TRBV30 TGTGCCTGGAGTGTACCAGGGGCACACTCTAGCAATCAGCCCCAGCATTTT CAWSVPGAHSSNQPQHF